This is a list of T cell receptor beta chains from one sample in a study of blood T cells in healthy people across ages. TCRdb independently ran MiXCR on the 5' RACE reads; one entry per CDR3 protein. The sample lists around 1,000,000 distinct CDR3 sequences, around two fifths occurring once. Sequenced: blood. The source is a man aged 18 to 30 in good health. CDR3s include the opening cysteine and the closing phenylalanine or tryptophan. D genes are given only for firm matches. Only some rows state a clone size, as once, few, many or a class for expanded clones.

size	V	J	D	CDR3	DNA
-	TRBV7-8	TRBJ1-5	-	CASSLVGGPQRYSNQPQHF	TGTGCCAGCAGCTTAGTGGGCGGGCCTCAAAGATATAGCAATCAGCCCCAGCATTTT
-	TRBV7-3	TRBJ2-1	-	CASSLVRDSSYNEQFF	TGTGCCAGCAGCTTAGTGCGGGACAGCTCCTACAATGAGCAGTTCTTC
many	TRBV5-1	TRBJ2-7	TRBD1	CASSLVGTAYEQYF	TGCGCCAGCAGCTTGGTGGGGACAGCCTACGAGCAGTACTTC
few	TRBV20-1	TRBJ2-3	TRBD2	CSARRPSGSTDTQYF	TGCAGTGCTAGAAGGCCTAGCGGGAGCACAGATACGCAGTATTTT
many	TRBV29-1	TRBJ2-1	TRBD2	CSAGGGDASYNEQFF	TGCAGCGCGGGGGGGGGCGACGCTTCTTACAATGAGCAGTTCTTC
few	TRBV4-3	TRBJ1-6	-	CASSQDWRSYNSPLHF	TGCGCCAGCAGCCAAGATTGGCGCTCCTATAATTCACCCCTCCACTTT
-	TRBV11-2	TRBJ2-5	TRBD2	CASSPTGLAGETQYF	TGTGCCAGCAGCCCTACGGGACTAGCGGGAGAGACCCAGTACTTC
many	TRBV9	TRBJ1-2	-	CASSVSGGYGYTF	TGTGCCAGCAGCGTGTCGGGGGGATATGGCTACACCTTC
-	TRBV2	TRBJ2-1	TRBD2	CASSVSSGVHEQFF	TGTGCCAGCAGTGTGTCTAGCGGGGTCCATGAGCAGTTCTTC
-	TRBV4-2	TRBJ1-5	-	CASSQTDRSNQPQHF	TGTGCCAGCAGCCAAACGGACAGAAGCAATCAGCCCCAGCATTTT
many	TRBV5-1	TRBJ2-1	TRBD2	CASSLVASGDNEQFF	TGCGCCAGCAGCTTGGTGGCTAGCGGAGACAATGAGCAGTTCTTC
-	TRBV7-3	TRBJ2-1	-	CASSELEGRNEQFF	TGTGCCAGCAGCGAACTAGAAGGACGCAATGAGCAGTTCTTC
-	TRBV29-1	TRBJ1-1	TRBD1	CSVDGQGTQAFF	TGCAGCGTTGATGGACAGGGTACCCAAGCTTTCTTT
few	TRBV4-1	TRBJ2-5	-	CASSQERREQETQYF	TGCGCCAGCAGCCAAGAGAGGAGGGAACAAGAGACCCAGTACTTC
-	TRBV11-2	TRBJ1-1	-	CASSSRFGWGDTEAFF	TGTGCCAGCAGCTCCCGGTTTGGTTGGGGTGACACTGAAGCTTTCTTT